The subject of this entry is one TCR beta chain. Its target is unknown. The data stem from a study of CD8+ T cells in alopecia areata. About the research overall: Tofacitinib continued for 6 to 18 months and was then withheld for 6 months.

Treatment meaning: oral pan-JAK inhibitor, 5-10 mg twice daily. Germline V gives CDR1 GTSNPN, CDR2 SVGIG (reference sequence). CDR3 length: 13 residues. Trimming stripped 4 bases from V and 1 base from J, with 10 bases between. Whole-study findings and limits: On tofacitinib, scalp and blood still held many of the expanded lesional clones. Higher clonality and more expanded CD8+ clones appeared in lesional than normal scalp. Scalp clonality decreased significantly with tofacitinib, and so did expanded CD8+ clones among the top 100.

The sequencing template was cDNA reverse transcribed from extracted RNA. The assay was immunoSEQ multiplex PCR, and TCRdb's table has in-frame clones only and misses some. This sample carries roughly 210,000 clones, over 40% of them seen once, and the ten largest clones take approximately 2.9%. Sequences were derived from CD4+ T cells sorted from blood, sampled around week 36, from a patient treated with tofacitinib. The chain is built from TRBV30 and TRBJ1-2; no definite D call. The receptor was isolated from a human donor with alopecia areata. This CDR3 reads CAWTTADNYGYTF. The CDR3 DNA reads TGTGCCTGGACTACGGCAGATAACTATGGCTACACCTTC.